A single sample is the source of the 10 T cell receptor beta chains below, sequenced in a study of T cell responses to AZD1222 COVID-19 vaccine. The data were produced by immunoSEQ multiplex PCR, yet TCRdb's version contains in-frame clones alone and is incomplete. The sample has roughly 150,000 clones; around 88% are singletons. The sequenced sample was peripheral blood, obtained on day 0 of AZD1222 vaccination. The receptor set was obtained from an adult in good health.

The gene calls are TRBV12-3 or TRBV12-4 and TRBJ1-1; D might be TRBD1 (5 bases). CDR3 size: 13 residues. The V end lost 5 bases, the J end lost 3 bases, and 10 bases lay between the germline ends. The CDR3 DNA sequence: TGTGCCAGCAGTCCCCCAGGGCACACTGAAGCTTTCTTT. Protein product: CASSPPGHTEAFF.

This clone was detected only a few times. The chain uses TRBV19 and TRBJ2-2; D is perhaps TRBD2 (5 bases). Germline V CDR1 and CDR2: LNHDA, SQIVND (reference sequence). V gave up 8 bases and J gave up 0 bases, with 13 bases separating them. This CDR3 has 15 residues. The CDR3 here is CASCHPGANTGELFF. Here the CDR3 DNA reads TGTGCCAGTTGTCACCCCGGGGCGAACACCGGGGAGCTGTTTTTT.

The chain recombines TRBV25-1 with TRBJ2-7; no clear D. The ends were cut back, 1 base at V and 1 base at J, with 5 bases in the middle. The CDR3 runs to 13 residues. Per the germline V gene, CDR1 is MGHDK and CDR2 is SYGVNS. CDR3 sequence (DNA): TGTGCCAGCAGTGAATGGAGTTCCTACGAGCAGTACTTC. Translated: CASSEWSSYEQYF.

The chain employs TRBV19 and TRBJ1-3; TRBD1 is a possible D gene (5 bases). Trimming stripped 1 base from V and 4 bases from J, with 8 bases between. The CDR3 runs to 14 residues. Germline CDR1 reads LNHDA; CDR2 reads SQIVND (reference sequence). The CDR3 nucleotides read TGTGCCAGTAGTATAGGTGGGGCCGGAAACACCATATATTTT. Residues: CASSIGGAGNTIYF. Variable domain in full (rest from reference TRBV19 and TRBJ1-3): DGGITQSPKYLFRKEGQNVTLSCEQNLNHDAMYWYRQDPGQGLRLIYYSQIVNDFQKGDIAEGYSVSREKKESFPLTVTSAQKNPTAFYLCASSIGGAGNTIYFGEGSWLTVV.

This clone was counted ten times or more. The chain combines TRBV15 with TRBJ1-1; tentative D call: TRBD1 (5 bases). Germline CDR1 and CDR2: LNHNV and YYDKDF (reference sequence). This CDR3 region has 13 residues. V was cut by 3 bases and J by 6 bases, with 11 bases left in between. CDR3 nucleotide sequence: TGTGCCACCAGCAGGGGGACGCTCGCTGAAGCTTTCTTT. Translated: CATSRGTLAEAFF.

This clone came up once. This CDR3 reads CSVHNTGELFF. In DNA form, the CDR3 reads TGCAGCGTTCATAACACCGGGGAGCTGTTTTTT. The chain is built from TRBV29-1 and TRBJ2-2; D gene ambiguous. Germline V gene lookup returns CDR1 SQVTM and CDR2 ANQGSEA. The CDR3 spans 11 residues. Trimming pared 5 bases from V and 2 bases from J, leaving 3 bases between.

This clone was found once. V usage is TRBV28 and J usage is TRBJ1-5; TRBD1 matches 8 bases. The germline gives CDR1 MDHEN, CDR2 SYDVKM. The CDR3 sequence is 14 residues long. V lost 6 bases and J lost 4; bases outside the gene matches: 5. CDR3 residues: CASRTDRGNQPQHF. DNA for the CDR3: TGTGCCAGCAGGACTGACAGGGGTAATCAGCCCCAGCATTTT.

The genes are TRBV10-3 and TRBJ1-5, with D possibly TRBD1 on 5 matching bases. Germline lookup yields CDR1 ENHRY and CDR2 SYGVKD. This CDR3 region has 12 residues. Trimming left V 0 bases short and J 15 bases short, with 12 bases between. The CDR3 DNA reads TGTGCCATCAGTGAGTCAGGGGACTTTGGGCATTTT. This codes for CAISESGDFGHF.

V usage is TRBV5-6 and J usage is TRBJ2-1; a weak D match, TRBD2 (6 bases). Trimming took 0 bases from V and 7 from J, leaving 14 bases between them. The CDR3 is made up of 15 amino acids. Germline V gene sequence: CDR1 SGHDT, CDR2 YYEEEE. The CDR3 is CASSLEGGPPNEQFF. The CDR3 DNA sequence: TGTGCCAGCAGCTTGGAGGGAGGACCACCTAATGAGCAGTTCTTC.

CDR3 region: CASSAGADSTDTQYF. CDR3 coding DNA: TGTGCCAGCAGCGCCGGGGCGGACAGCACAGATACGCAGTATTTT. The chain combines TRBV9 with TRBJ2-3; D may match TRBD1 or TRBD2 (5 bases each). CDR3 length: 15 residues. V was trimmed by 3 bases and J by 0 bases, leaving 11 bases between them. Germline loops: CDR1 SGDLS, CDR2 YYNGEE.